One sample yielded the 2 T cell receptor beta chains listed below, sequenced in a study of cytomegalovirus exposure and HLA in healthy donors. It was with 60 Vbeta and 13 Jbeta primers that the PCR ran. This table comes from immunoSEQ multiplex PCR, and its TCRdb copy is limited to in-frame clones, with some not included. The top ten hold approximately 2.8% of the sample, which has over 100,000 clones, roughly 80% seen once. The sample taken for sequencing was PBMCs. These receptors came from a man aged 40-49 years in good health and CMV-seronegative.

CDR3 loop: CASSLRTDSPLHF. As DNA, the CDR3 is TGTGCCAGTAGTCTCCGGACAGATTCACCCCTCCACTTT. The chain is built from TRBV19 and TRBJ1-6, with a possible D match to TRBD1 (6 bases). This CDR3 contains 13 residues. Germline V gene data show CDR1 as LNHDA and CDR2 as SQIVND (reference sequence). V dropped 5 bases and J dropped 8 bases, with 10 bases sitting between them.

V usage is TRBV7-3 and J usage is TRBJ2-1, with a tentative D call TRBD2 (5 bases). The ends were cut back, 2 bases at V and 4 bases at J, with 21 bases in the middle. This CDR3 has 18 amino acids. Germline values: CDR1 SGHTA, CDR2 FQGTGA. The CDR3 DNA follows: TGTGCCAGCAGCTTAGATTACTTGGACTCTTACCCGTACAATGAGCAGTTCTTC. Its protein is CASSLDYLDSYPYNEQFF. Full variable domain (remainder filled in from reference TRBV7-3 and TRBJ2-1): GAGVSQTPSNKVTEKGKYVELRCDPISGHTALYWYRQSLGQGPEFLIYFQGTGAADDSGLPNDRFFAVRPEGSVSTLKIQRTERGDSAVYLCASSLDYLDSYPYNEQFFGPGTRLTVL.